Listed here are 3 T cell receptor beta chains from one sample, sequenced in a study of cytomegalovirus exposure and HLA in healthy donors. The study ran its PCR with 60 Vbeta and 13 Jbeta primers. Repertoires were generated with immunoSEQ multiplex PCR, while TCRdb's copy carries only in-frame clones and drops some. The repertoire has about 210,000 clones, 82% of them found once; the top ten carry nearly 6%. Input material: PBMCs. The receptors were sampled from a man aged 35 to 55 in good health and CMV-seropositive.

About this clone: At one end the junction does not follow the germline gene, possibly because of a read error. The chain is built from TRBV6-5 and TRBJ2-2; D not certain. The CDR3 contains 15 residues. The germline CDR1 and CDR2 sequences are MNHEY and SVGAGI. The DNA for the CDR3 is TGTGCCAGCAGTCACTCCCGGTATAACACCGGGGAGCTGTTTTTT. Translation gives CASSHSRYNTGELFF.

The V gene is TRBV9, the J gene TRBJ1-3; possibly TRBD1 for D (5 bases). Trimming pared 4 bases from V and 0 bases from J, leaving 11 bases between. This CDR3 spans 15 amino acids. Germline CDR1 and CDR2: SGDLS and YYNGEE. In DNA, the CDR3 is TGTGCCAGCAGCTCCACAGGAAGCTCTGGAAACACCATATATTTT. Translated: CASSSTGSSGNTIYF.

The rearrangement joins TRBV4-2 to TRBJ1-6, with D maybe TRBD1 (6 bases). The ends were cut back, 0 bases at V and 7 bases at J, with 10 bases in the middle. This CDR3 comprises 15 residues. CDR1 and CDR2 from the germline V gene are LGHNA and YNFKEQ. DNA for the CDR3: TGTGCCAGCAGCCAAGATGGACAGAGAAATTCACCCCTCCACTTT. It yields the protein CASSQDGQRNSPLHF.